Sequencing of this T cell receptor beta chain was carried out in a study of T cells in Graves' hyperthyroidism and ophthalmopathy. General study findings and limits: In the blood, most expanded thyroid clonotypes above 0.001 appeared as well.

There were TCR beta CDR3 regions amplified from RNA transcripts. The HTBI set primed first-round TCR CDR3 RT-PCR. MiXCR, applied by TCRdb to the multiplex PCR reads, yields one record per CDR3 protein. There are approximately 630,000 distinct CDR3 sequences in the sample; roughly 16% occur only once, and 3.8% lies in the top ten. For Graves' hyperthyroidism to be stable, ophthalmopathy could not progress within 18 months. Germline CDR1 reads DFQATT; CDR2 reads SNEGSKA (reference sequence). V trimming: 0 bases; J trimming: 9 bases; junction bases outside the gene matches: 8. CDR3 length: 15 residues. To note about this clonotype: As yet, its antigen is unknown.

This chain links TRBV20-1 with TRBJ1-6; 7 positions match TRBD1. The sequenced sample was blood. The sequence derives from a woman aged 25 to 39 with Graves' hyperthyroidism. In DNA form, the CDR3 reads TGCAGTGCTAGAGAGGGCCGGGACAGTTTTTCACCCCTCCACTTT. Its protein is CSAREGRDSFSPLHF.